This T cell receptor beta chain was recovered during a study of beta chain features in type 1 diabetes. Overall study: Over all samples combined, fewer than 130,000,000 sorted cells were examined.

This clone was found a few times. The target antigen is unknown. The study, taken as a whole, reports: The study found fewer insertions and more deletions at VDJ junctions in type 1 diabetes patients. Patients and controls would share equally any PCR tilt toward shorter templates. HLA influence on TCRB rearrangement stayed unresolved here.

Every isolated RNA sample was fully reverse transcribed, so sequencing captured expressed TCRB transcripts. The method was immunoSEQ multiplex PCR; TCRdb's version includes in-frame clones alone and lacks a portion of them. Here the sample spans 300,000 to 450,000 clones, roughly 12% being singletons. CDR3 length: 15 residues. Looked up from germline, CDR1 is SGHTA and CDR2 is FQGNSA. V lost 5 bases and J 0 bases, leaving 11 bases between the germline ends. Material for sequencing was naive CD4+ T cells from blood. This TCR came from a man aged 18 to 30 in good health. The V call is TRBV7-2, the J call TRBJ1-3; D not certain. The CDR3 coding sequence is TGTGCCAGCAGCCCGGACGGGAGCTCTGGAAACACCATATATTTT. Translation: CASSPDGSSGNTIYF.